One and the same sample provided the 5 T cell receptor beta chains below, sequenced in a study of blood T cell repertoires in COVID-19. Measured with immunoSEQ multiplex PCR; TCRdb has only the in-frame clones, and not every one. The sample comprises roughly 97,000 clones, 85% to 90% of which are singletons, and around 5.5% rests with the top ten. The sequencing sample was made of peripheral blood. The receptors were gathered from a human donor in a cohort sampled during active COVID-19.

This chain connects TRBV4-2 to TRBJ2-1; TRBD2 aligns across 12 bases. CDR3 length: 18 residues. J was trimmed by 6 bases and V by 0 bases; bases with no gene match: 9. Per germline, CDR1 LGHNA and CDR2 YNFKEQ. CDR3 amino acids: CASSQDWEGLAGSNEQFF. The CDR3 DNA reads as TGTGCCAGCAGCCAAGATTGGGAAGGACTAGCGGGGTCCAATGAGCAGTTCTTC.

The V call is TRBV11-2, the J call TRBJ2-7, with TRBD1 as a possible D gene (5 bases). The CDR3 is 14 residues long. Germline-derived CDR1 and CDR2 are SGHAT and FQNNGV. Trimming left V 6 bases short and J 3 bases short, with 15 bases between. The CDR3 region has the DNA TGTGCCAGCAGTACACTCAGACAGTACTACGAGCAGTACTTC. Amino acids: CASSTLRQYYEQYF.

The chain is built from TRBV28 and TRBJ1-5; TRBD1 agrees at 11 bases. The CDR3 length is 16 residues. Germline V gene sequence: CDR1 MDHEN, CDR2 SYDVKM. V lost 3 bases and J lost 7; bases outside the gene matches: 8. The CDR3 DNA reads TGTGCCAGCAGTTTGGCCGGACAGGGGGCTTTGCAGCCCCAGCATTTT. It is translated as CASSLAGQGALQPQHF.

Notes on this clone: It is likely a read error, because the conserved phenylalanine at the end of the CDR3 is missing. The DNA is left out, because the CDR3 cannot be placed on it with certainty; the CDR3 is given as TCRdb lists it. The chain combines TRBV11-3 with TRBJ2-7; the D call TRBD2 from the table was never checked on the DNA. Germline V gene lookup returns CDR1 SGHNT and CDR2 YENEEA. The CDR3 totals 11 residues, both ends included. CDR3 residues: CASSARDSVVL.

This rearrangement joins TRBV7-6 to TRBJ2-5, with 10 nucleotides matching TRBD1. The CDR3 runs 14 residues. Germline V gene data show CDR1 as SGHVS and CDR2 as FNYEAQ. V gave up 4 bases and J gave up 6 bases; unmatched junction bases: 5. DNA of the CDR3: TGTGCCAGCAGCTCGACAGGGGGCGGAAAGACCCAGTACTTC. The encoded protein is CASSSTGGGKTQYF.